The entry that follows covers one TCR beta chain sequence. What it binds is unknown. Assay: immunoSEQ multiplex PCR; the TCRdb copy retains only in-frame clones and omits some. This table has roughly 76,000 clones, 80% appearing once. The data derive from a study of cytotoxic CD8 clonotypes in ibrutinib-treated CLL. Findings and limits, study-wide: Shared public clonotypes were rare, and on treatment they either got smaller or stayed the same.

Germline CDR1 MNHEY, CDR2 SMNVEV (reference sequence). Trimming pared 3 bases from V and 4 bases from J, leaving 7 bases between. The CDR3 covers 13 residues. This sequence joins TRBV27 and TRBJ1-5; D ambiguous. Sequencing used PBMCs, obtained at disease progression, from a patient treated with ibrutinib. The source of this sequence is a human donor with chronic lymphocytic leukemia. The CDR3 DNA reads TGTGCCAGCAGTTTTTCTTTGAATCAGCCCCAGCATTTT. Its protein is CASSFSLNQPQHF.